The clone carrying this T cell receptor beta chain was detected only a few times. This sample was included in a study of cytomegalovirus exposure and HLA in healthy donors. A multiplex PCR was run with 60 Vbeta primers and 13 Jbeta primers. Data came from immunoSEQ multiplex PCR; TCRdb stores just in-frame clones and leaves some out. The sample holds about 200,000 clones; 65% to 80% are singletons and the top ten take about 16%. Germline CDR1 reads SGHVS; CDR2 reads FQNEAQ. With V trimmed by 3 bases and J by 1 base, 10 bases remained unmatched. The CDR3 contains 19 residues. The sequence came from a man aged 35-49 years in good health and CMV-seronegative. Sequenced: PBMCs. This chain uses TRBV7-8 with TRBJ2-1; the match to TRBD2 covers 12 bases. Written as DNA, the CDR3 is TGTGCCAGCAGCTTTACCACTAGCGGGAGGATCTGGTCCTACAATGAGCAGTTCTTC. This sequence encodes CASSFTTSGRIWSYNEQFF. The entire variable domain, with the rest obtained from reference TRBV7-8 and TRBJ2-1, is as follows: GAGVSQSPRYKVAKRGQDVALRCDPISGHVSLFWYQQALGQGPEFLTYFQNEAQLDKSGLPSDRFFAERPEGSVSTLKIQRTQQEDSAVYLCASSFTTSGRIWSYNEQFFGPGTRLTVL.